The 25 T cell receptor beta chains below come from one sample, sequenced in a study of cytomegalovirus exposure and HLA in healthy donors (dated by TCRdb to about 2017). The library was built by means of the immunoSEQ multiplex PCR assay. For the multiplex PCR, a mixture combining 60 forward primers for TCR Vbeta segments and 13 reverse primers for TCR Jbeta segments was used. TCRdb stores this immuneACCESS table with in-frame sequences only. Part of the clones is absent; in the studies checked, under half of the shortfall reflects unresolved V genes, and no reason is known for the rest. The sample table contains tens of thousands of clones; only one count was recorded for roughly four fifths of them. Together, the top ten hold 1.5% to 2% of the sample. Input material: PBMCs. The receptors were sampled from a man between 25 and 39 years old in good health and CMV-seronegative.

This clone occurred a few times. The CDR3 loop is CASSLRNSGQGAKGGYTF. The CDR3 coding sequence is TGTGCCAGCAGTTTACGGAATAGTGGACAGGGGGCAAAGGGTGGCTACACCTTC. This sequence joins TRBV27 and TRBJ1-2, with 11 bases fitting TRBD1. V shed 2 bases and J 7 bases; nucleotides not matched to a gene: 15. Germline CDR1 and CDR2: MNHEY and SMNVEV (reference sequence). The CDR3 is made up of 18 amino acids.

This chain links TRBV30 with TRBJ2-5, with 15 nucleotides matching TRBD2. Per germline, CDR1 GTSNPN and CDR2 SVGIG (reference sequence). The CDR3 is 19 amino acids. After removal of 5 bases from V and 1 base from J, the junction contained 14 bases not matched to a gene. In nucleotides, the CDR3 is TGTGCCTGGGACTCGGGACTAGCGGGAGGCCACGACCCCCAAGAGACCCAGTACTTC. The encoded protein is CAWDSGLAGGHDPQETQYF.

Written as DNA, the CDR3 is TGTGCCAGCAGCTTACTCGGGATCTCCTACAATGAGCAGTTCTTC. Its translation: CASSLLGISYNEQFF. The chain has TRBV11-3 and TRBJ2-1; possible D gene TRBD2, 5 bases. The CDR3 is 15 amino acids. CDR1 is SGHNT, CDR2 YENEEA, per germline. Deletions cut 2 bases from V and 0 bases from J, with 8 bases between.

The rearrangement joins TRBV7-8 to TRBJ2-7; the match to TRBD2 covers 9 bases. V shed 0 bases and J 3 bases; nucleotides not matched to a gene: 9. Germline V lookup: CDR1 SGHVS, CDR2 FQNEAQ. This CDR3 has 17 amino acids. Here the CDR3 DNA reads TGTGCCAGCAGCTTAGCAGGGCTAGCGGGAACGATCTACGAGCAGTACTTC. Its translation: CASSLAGLAGTIYEQYF.

CDR3 nucleotides: TGTGCCAGCAGTCCCCAGAATGAAAAACTGTTTTTT. Translated, it gives CASSPQNEKLFF. The chain combines TRBV25-1 with TRBJ1-4, with D unresolved. The CDR3 is made up of 12 amino acids. V lost 5 bases and J lost 5, with 6 bases in between. Germline CDR1 and CDR2: MGHDK and SYGVNS.

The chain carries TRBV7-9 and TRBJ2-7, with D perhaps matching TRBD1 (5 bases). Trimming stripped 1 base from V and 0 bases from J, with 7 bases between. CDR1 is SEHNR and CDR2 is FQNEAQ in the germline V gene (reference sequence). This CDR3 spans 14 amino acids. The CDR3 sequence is CASSLVQGSYEQYF. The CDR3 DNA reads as TGTGCCAGCAGCTTAGTTCAGGGCTCCTACGAGCAGTACTTC. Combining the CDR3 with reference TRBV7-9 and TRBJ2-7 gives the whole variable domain DTGVSQNPRHKITKRGQNVTFRCDPISEHNRLYWYRQTLGQGPEFLTYFQNEAQLEKSRLLSDRFSAERPKGSFSTLEIQRTEQGDSAMYLCASSLVQGSYEQYFGPGTRLTVT.

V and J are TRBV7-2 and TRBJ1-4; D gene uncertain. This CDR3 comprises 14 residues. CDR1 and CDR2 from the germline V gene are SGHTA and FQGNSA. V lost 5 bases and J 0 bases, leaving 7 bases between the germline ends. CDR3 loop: CASSGTATNEKLFF. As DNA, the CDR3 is TGTGCCAGCAGCGGTACTGCAACTAATGAAAAACTGTTTTTT.

The CDR3 is CASSPPDRGISDTQYF. Here the CDR3 DNA reads TGTGCCAGCTCACCACCGGACAGGGGGATTTCAGATACGCAGTATTTT. This chain links TRBV18 with TRBJ2-3; 10 bases are a match to TRBD1. Germline V gives CDR1 KGHSH, CDR2 LQKENI. The trim removed 0 bases at V and 4 bases at J, leaving 4 bases unmatched. The CDR3 has 16 amino acids.

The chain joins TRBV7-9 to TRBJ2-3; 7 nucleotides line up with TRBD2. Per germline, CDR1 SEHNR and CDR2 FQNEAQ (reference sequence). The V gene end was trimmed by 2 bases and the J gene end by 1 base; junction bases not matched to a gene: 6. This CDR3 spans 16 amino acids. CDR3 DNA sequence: TGTGCCAGCAGCTTAAAGTTCGCGGGGGGCACAGATACGCAGTATTTT. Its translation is CASSLKFAGGTDTQYF.

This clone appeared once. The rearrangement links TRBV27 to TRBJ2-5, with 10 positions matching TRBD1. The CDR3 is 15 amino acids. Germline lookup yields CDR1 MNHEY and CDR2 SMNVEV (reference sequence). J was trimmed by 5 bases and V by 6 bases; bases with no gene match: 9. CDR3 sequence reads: CASSTLTGGGETQYF. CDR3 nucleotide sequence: TGTGCCAGCAGCACTTTGACAGGGGGCGGGGAGACCCAGTACTTC.

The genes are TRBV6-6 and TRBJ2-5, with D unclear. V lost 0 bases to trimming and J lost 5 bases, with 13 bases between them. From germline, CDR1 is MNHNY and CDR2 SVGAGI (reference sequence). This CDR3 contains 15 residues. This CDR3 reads CASSYSSLAVETQYF. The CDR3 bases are TGTGCCAGCAGTTACTCTTCCTTAGCAGTGGAGACCCAGTACTTC.

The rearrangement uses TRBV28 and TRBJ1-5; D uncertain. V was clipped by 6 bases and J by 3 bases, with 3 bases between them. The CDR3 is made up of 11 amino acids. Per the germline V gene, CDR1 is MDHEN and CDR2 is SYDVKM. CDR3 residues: CASSYNQPQHF. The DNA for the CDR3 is TGTGCCAGCAGCTACAATCAGCCCCAGCATTTT.

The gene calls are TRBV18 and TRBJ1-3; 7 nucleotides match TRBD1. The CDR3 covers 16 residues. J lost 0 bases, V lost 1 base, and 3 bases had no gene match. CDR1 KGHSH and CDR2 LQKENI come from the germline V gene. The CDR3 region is CASSPQTGASGNTIYF. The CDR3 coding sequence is TGTGCCAGCTCACCACAAACAGGGGCCTCTGGAAACACCATATATTTT. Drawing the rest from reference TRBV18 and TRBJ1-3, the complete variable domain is NAGVMQNPRHLVRRRGQEARLRCSPMKGHSHVYWYRQLPEEGLKFMVYLQKENIIDESGMPKERFSAEFPKEGPSILRIQQVVRGDSAAYFCASSPQTGASGNTIYFGEGSWLTVV.

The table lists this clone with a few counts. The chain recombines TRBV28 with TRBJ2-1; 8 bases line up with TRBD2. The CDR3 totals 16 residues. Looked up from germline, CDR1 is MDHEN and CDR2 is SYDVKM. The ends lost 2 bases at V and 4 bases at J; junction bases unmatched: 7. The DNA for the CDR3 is TGTGCCAGCAGTTTAGGCACGGGGGGGAAATACAATGAGCAGTTCTTC. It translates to CASSLGTGGKYNEQFF. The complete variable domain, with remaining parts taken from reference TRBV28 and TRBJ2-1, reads DVKVTQSSRYLVKRTGEKVFLECVQDMDHENMFWYRQDPGLGLRLIYFSYDVKMKEKGDIPEGYSVSREKKERFSLILESASTNQTSMYLCASSLGTGGKYNEQFFGPGTRLTVL.

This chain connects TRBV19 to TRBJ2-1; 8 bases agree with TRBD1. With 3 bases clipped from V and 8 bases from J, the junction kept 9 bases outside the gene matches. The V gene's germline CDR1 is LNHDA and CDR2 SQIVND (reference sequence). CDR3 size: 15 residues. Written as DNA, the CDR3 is TGTGCCAGTAGTATTAGCAGCAGGGGGCAGGATGAGCAGTTCTTC. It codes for CASSISSRGQDEQFF. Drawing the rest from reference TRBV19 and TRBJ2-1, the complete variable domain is DGGITQSPKYLFRKEGQNVTLSCEQNLNHDAMYWYRQDPGQGLRLIYYSQIVNDFQKGDIAEGYSVSREKKESFPLTVTSAQKNPTAFYLCASSISSRGQDEQFFGPGTRLTVL.

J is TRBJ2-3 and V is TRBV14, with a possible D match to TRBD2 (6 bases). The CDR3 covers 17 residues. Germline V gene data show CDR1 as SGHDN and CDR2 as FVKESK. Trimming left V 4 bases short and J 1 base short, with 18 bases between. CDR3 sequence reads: CASSLSGRRVGTDTQYF. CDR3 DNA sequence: TGTGCCAGCAGCCTCTCGGGGAGGCGGGTCGGCACAGATACGCAGTATTTT.

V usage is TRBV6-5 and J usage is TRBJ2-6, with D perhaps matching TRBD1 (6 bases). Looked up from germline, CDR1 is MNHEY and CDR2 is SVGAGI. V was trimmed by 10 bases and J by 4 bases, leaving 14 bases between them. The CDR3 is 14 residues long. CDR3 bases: TGTGCCACCTCCCCAGGGGCCGGGGCCAACGTCCTGACTTTC. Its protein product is CATSPGAGANVLTF.

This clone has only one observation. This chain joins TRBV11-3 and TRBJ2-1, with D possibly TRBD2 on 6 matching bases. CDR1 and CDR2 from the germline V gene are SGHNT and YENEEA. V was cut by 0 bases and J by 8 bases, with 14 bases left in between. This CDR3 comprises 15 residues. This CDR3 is CASSLEGSRRDEQFF. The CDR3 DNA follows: TGTGCCAGCAGCTTAGAAGGGTCAAGGAGGGATGAGCAGTTCTTC.

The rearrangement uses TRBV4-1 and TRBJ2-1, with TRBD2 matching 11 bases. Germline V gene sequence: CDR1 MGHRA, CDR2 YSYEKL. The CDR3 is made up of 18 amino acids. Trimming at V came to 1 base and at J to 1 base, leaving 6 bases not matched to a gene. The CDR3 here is CASSQGLAGPRSYNEQFF. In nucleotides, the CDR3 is TGCGCCAGCAGCCAAGGACTAGCGGGACCCCGGTCCTACAATGAGCAGTTCTTC.

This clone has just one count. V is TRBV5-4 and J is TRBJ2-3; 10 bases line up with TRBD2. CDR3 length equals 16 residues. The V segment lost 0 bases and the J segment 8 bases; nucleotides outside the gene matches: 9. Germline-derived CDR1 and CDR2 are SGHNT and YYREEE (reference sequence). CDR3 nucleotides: TGTGCCAGCAGCTTGGCGCCTAGCGGGGGTCGCGGTACGCAGTATTTT. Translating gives CASSLAPSGGRGTQYF.

The CDR3 DNA reads as TGTGCCAGTAGTGGGACAGCAGCGAACACCGGGGAGCTGTTTTTT. It encodes CASSGTAANTGELFF. The genes are TRBV19 and TRBJ2-2, with TRBD1 identical over 7 bases. The CDR3 has 15 amino acids. Germline V gene sequence: CDR1 LNHDA, CDR2 SQIVND (reference sequence). Losses at the gene ends were 5 bases for V and 0 bases for J; bases not matched to a gene: 3. The full variable domain, completed using reference TRBV19 and TRBJ2-2, is DGGITQSPKYLFRKEGQNVTLSCEQNLNHDAMYWYRQDPGQGLRLIYYSQIVNDFQKGDIAEGYSVSREKKESFPLTVTSAQKNPTAFYLCASSGTAANTGELFFGEGSRLTVL.

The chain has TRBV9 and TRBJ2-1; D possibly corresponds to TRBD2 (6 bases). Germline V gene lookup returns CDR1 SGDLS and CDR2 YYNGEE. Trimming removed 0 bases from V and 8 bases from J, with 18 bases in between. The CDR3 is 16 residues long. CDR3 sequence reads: CASSVARGLPSDEQFF. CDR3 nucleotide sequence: TGTGCCAGCAGCGTAGCTAGGGGACTCCCTTCGGATGAGCAGTTCTTC.

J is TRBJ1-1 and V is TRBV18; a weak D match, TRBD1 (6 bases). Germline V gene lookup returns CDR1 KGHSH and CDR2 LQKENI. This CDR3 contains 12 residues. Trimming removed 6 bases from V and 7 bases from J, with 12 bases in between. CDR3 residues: CASSPRTDEAFF. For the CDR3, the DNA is TGTGCCAGCTCGCCTAGGACAGATGAAGCTTTCTTT.

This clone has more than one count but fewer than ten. CDR3 in amino acids: CAWTSGGADTGELFF. In nucleotides, the CDR3 is TGTGCCTGGACTAGCGGGGGGGCCGACACCGGGGAGCTGTTTTTT. This rearrangement joins TRBV30 to TRBJ2-2; 12 nucleotides align to TRBD2. The CDR3 spans 15 residues. With 4 bases clipped from V and 3 bases from J, the junction kept 3 bases outside the gene matches. The germline V gene has CDR1 GTSNPN and CDR2 SVGIG (reference sequence).

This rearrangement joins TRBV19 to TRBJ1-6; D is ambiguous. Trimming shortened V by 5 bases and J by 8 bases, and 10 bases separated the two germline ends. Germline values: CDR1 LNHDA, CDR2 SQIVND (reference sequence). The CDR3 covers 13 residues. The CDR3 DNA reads TGTGCCAGTAGTCGAGGGCGCGATTCACCCCTCCACTTT. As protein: CASSRGRDSPLHF.